The rows below give T cell receptor beta chains drawn from one sample of a study of shared clonotypes between healthy human individuals. The table came from immunoSEQ multiplex PCR; TCRdb's copy has only in-frame clones and leaves some out. The sample shows 2 million to 2.5 million clones, approximately 95% of them seen only once. What was sequenced was naive CD4+ T cells from PBMCs. The receptor set was obtained from a man younger than 35 in good health. Some clones in this sample may be carry-over from other donors' samples. The CDR3 runs from the conserved cysteine through the conserved F or W. D genes are given only for firm matches. Not every row has a clone size; where given, it reads once, few, many or a size class.

J,D,size,V,DNA,CDR3
TRBJ2-1,NA,NA,TRBV28,TGTGCCAGCAGTTCTTTCGGGGATGAGCAGTTCTTC,CASSSFGDEQFF
TRBJ2-6,TRBD2,NA,TRBV9,TGTGCCAGCAGCACCCAGCGGGGCTCTGGGGCCAACGTCCTGACTTTC,CASSTQRGSGANVLTF
TRBJ1-2,TRBD1,NA,TRBV6-5,TGTGCCAGCAGGTCTCTGGGACAGGGATATGGCTACACCTTC,CASRSLGQGYGYTF
TRBJ2-7,NA,NA,TRBV7-8,TGTGCCAGCAGCTTAAGGGCAGGGGAGAGACAGGAGCAGTACTTC,CASSLRAGERQEQYF
TRBJ2-5,TRBD1,NA,TRBV5-8,TGTGCCAGCTGGGAACAGGGGCGGTCCGAGACCCAGTACTTC,CASWEQGRSETQYF
TRBJ2-7,NA,NA,TRBV28,TGTGCCAGCACGCCCCCCCGGAACAACTACGAGCAGTACTTC,CASTPPRNNYEQYF
TRBJ2-3,NA,NA,TRBV7-9,TGTGCCAGCAGCCTATACCGGGACCGCACAGATACGCAGTATTTT,CASSLYRDRTDTQYF
TRBJ2-5,TRBD1,NA,TRBV7-9,TGTGCCAGCAGCTTAGACGGCGCAGGGGGTGCTGAGACCCAGTACTTC,CASSLDGAGGAETQYF
TRBJ2-1,NA,NA,TRBV29-1,TGCAGCCACCTTCGCGGGGATGAGCAGTTCTTC,CSHLRGDEQFF
TRBJ2-7,NA,NA,TRBV20-1,TGCAGTGCCACTGAGGACTACAAGCAGTACTTC,CSATEDYKQYF
TRBJ1-1,NA,few,TRBV11-2,TGTGCCAGCAGCTTAGGCCGGAACACTGAAGCTTTCTTT,CASSLGRNTEAFF
TRBJ2-7,NA,NA,TRBV4-1,TGCGCCAGCAGCCCACCGGACGGGACGGCCCCTTACGAGCAGTACTTC,CASSPPDGTAPYEQYF
TRBJ2-6,NA,once,TRBV6-5,TGTGCCAGCAGTTATACGGTGCGGGCTGGGGCCAACGTCCTGACTTTC,CASSYTVRAGANVLTF
TRBJ1-5,NA,NA,TRBV27,TGTGCCAGCAGTTCATCCGGGACGGCAGGGAGTCAGCCCCAGCATTTT,CASSSSGTAGSQPQHF
TRBJ1-1,NA,NA,TRBV18,TGTGCCAGCTCACAACGAAGTCGAAACACTGAAGCTTTCTTT,CASSQRSRNTEAFF
TRBJ2-5,TRBD1,NA,TRBV7-6,TGTGCCAGCAGTTCAGGGACAGGGAACCAAGAGACCCAGTACTTC,CASSSGTGNQETQYF
TRBJ2-2,NA,NA,TRBV14,TGTGCCAGCAGCCAAGATCTCCCCGGGGAGCTGTTTTTT,CASSQDLPGELFF